The 3 T cell receptor beta chains below all came from one sample that was sequenced in a study of blood T cell repertoires in COVID-19. Assay used: immunoSEQ multiplex PCR; TCRdb lists only in-frame clones, some missing. The sample carries around 700,000 clones, over 80% recorded once. The sample comprised peripheral blood. The receptors come from a woman aged 18 to 35 with acute or convalescent COVID-19.

The rearrangement links TRBV18 to TRBJ1-5; D might be TRBD1 (6 bases). The germline CDR1 and CDR2 sequences are KGHSH and LQKENI. This CDR3 has 18 amino acids. V was cut by 2 bases and J by 2 bases, with 19 bases left in between. CDR3 residues: CASSPGPKTGEGNQPQHF. The CDR3 nucleotides read TGTGCCAGCTCACCAGGGCCTAAGACAGGTGAGGGCAATCAGCCCCAGCATTTT.

The sample holds a few counts of this clone. The rearrangement links TRBV15 to TRBJ1-1; tentative D call: TRBD1 (5 bases). CDR1 and CDR2 from the germline V gene are LNHNV and YYDKDF (reference sequence). The CDR3 has 13 amino acids. Trimming removed 8 bases from V and 4 bases from J, with 14 bases in between. The CDR3 coding sequence is TGTGCCACCGACAGCCCCGAATCCACTGAAGCTTTCTTT. Its translation: CATDSPESTEAFF.

This sequence joins TRBV4-1 and TRBJ2-7, with 10 bases identical to TRBD1. Germline V gene sequence: CDR1 MGHRA, CDR2 YSYEKL. The V gene end was trimmed by 4 bases and the J gene end by 1 base; junction bases not matched to a gene: 4. CDR3 length equals 15 residues. CDR3 residues: CASSLGTGVSYEQYF. The CDR3 DNA sequence: TGCGCCAGCAGCCTAGGGACAGGGGTTTCCTACGAGCAGTACTTC.